Below are 17 T cell receptor beta chains sequenced from a single sample in a study of T-cell reconstitution after alpha-beta-depleted transplantation in children. Unique molecular identifiers featured in how the TCRbeta library was prepared. TCRdb redid the calling of the PCR reads with MiXCR, one entry per CDR3 protein. The repertoire includes a few hundred thousand distinct CDR3 sequences, 25% to 30% of them detected once, and approximately 33% sits in the top ten. The input for sequencing was PBMCs, taken before TCRalphabeta/CD19-depleted stem cell transplant. These receptors all stem from a boy in the first two years of life with Wiskott-Aldrich syndrome, due to receive a stem cell transplant.

This clonotype was seen a handful of times. The genes are TRBV20-1 and TRBJ2-1; D not resolved. V lost 2 bases and J 5 bases, leaving 10 bases between the germline ends. This CDR3 is built from 13 residues. In germline, CDR1 is DFQATT, CDR2 SNEGSKA (reference sequence). CDR3: CSARRGADNEQFF. DNA of the CDR3: TGCAGTGCTAGACGCGGAGCCGACAATGAGCAGTTCTTC.

V and J are TRBV30 and TRBJ1-2; unclear D gene. The CDR3 is 12 residues long. Germline V lookup: CDR1 GTSNPN, CDR2 SVGIG (reference sequence). Trimming stripped 3 bases from V and 4 bases from J, with 9 bases between. Written as DNA, the CDR3 is TGTGCCTGGAGACACGGATCCTATGGCTACACCTTC. Protein product: CAWRHGSYGYTF.

The chain links TRBV7-9 to TRBJ2-7, with TRBD1 matching over 7 bases. After removal of 5 bases from V and 2 bases from J, the junction contained 6 bases not matched to a gene. This CDR3 is 14 amino acids long. Per the germline V gene, CDR1 is SEHNR and CDR2 is FQNEAQ (reference sequence). In nucleotides, the CDR3 is TGTGCCAGCAGCCACCGGGACAGACCCTACGAGCAGTACTTC. Its translation is CASSHRDRPYEQYF.

There are a few counts of this clonotype. V is TRBV9 and J is TRBJ2-3; 8 nucleotides align to TRBD2. The length of the CDR3 is 15 residues. Germline values: CDR1 SGDLS, CDR2 YYNGEE. The trim removed 0 bases at V and 6 bases at J, leaving 6 bases unmatched. This CDR3 is CASSVAGGPGDTQYF. In nucleotides, the CDR3 is TGTGCCAGCAGCGTAGCGGGAGGGCCGGGTGATACGCAGTATTTT. Full variable domain (outside the CDR3, taken from reference TRBV9 and TRBJ2-3): DSGVTQTPKHLITATGQRVTLRCSPRSGDLSVYWYQQSLDQGLQFLIQYYNGEERAKGNILERFSAQQFPDLHSELNLSSLELGDSALYFCASSVAGGPGDTQYFGPGTRLTVL.

The gene calls are TRBV5-1 and TRBJ2-4; 14 nucleotides align to TRBD2. The CDR3 has 19 amino acids. Per germline, CDR1 SGHRS and CDR2 YFSETQ. Trimming took 4 bases from V and 4 from J; bases not matched to a gene: 13. The CDR3 protein is CASSRGTSGRVGLKNIQYF. The CDR3 DNA reads as TGCGCCAGCAGCCGCGGGACTAGCGGGAGAGTAGGATTGAAAAACATTCAGTACTTC.

The rearrangement joins TRBV19 to TRBJ2-1; TRBD2 matches 11 bases. CDR1 and CDR2 from the germline V gene are LNHDA and SQIVND (reference sequence). This CDR3 has 15 residues. Germline trimming cut 6 bases from V and 5 bases from J; bases unmatched to any gene: 6. As DNA, the CDR3 is TGTGCCAGTAGCGCAGGGACTAGCGGAGACAATGAGCAGTTCTTC. Its protein is CASSAGTSGDNEQFF. The variable domain in full, with the rest retrieved from reference TRBV19 and TRBJ2-1, is DGGITQSPKYLFRKEGQNVTLSCEQNLNHDAMYWYRQDPGQGLRLIYYSQIVNDFQKGDIAEGYSVSREKKESFPLTVTSAQKNPTAFYLCASSAGTSGDNEQFFGPGTRLTVL.

The chain links TRBV6-4 to TRBJ2-3, with 8 nucleotides matching TRBD2. The CDR3 has 16 amino acids. Per germline, CDR1 MRHNA and CDR2 SNTAGT. V trimming: 5 bases; J trimming: 3 bases; junction bases outside the gene matches: 10. CDR3 sequence: CASSPEIGLATDTQYF. CDR3 nucleotides: TGTGCCAGCAGTCCCGAAATAGGACTAGCAACAGATACGCAGTATTTT.

The chain uses TRBV10-3 and TRBJ2-7, with 9 positions matching TRBD2. The trim removed 6 bases at V and 5 bases at J, leaving 20 bases unmatched. Germline CDR1 and CDR2: ENHRY and SYGVKD. The length of the CDR3 is 18 residues. The CDR3 nucleotides are TGTGCCATCAGGCAGGGAGAGGGCCTGGCTAGCGGGATTCACGAGCAGTACTTC. Its translation: CAIRQGEGLASGIHEQYF.

The chain is built from TRBV9 and TRBJ2-5; 10 bases fit TRBD2. J gave up 5 bases and V 3 bases, and 7 bases lay outside the gene matches. Germline V gives CDR1 SGDLS, CDR2 YYNGEE. The CDR3 covers 15 residues. In DNA form, the CDR3 reads TGTGCCAGCAGCGGTGGACTAGCGGATAGGGAGACCCAGTACTTC. It codes for CASSGGLADRETQYF. Filled out from reference TRBV9 and TRBJ2-5, the complete variable domain reads DSGVTQTPKHLITATGQRVTLRCSPRSGDLSVYWYQQSLDQGLQFLIQYYNGEERAKGNILERFSAQQFPDLHSELNLSSLELGDSALYFCASSGGLADRETQYFGPGTRLLVL.

This sequence joins TRBV5-1 and TRBJ2-2; 9 bases agree with TRBD1. The CDR3 has 16 amino acids. With 1 base clipped from V and 4 bases from J, the junction kept 5 bases outside the gene matches. CDR1 is SGHRS, CDR2 YFSETQ, per germline. The CDR3 region has the DNA TGCGCCAGCAGCTTGAGGACAGGGGCGTTCACCGGGGAGCTGTTTTTT. This codes for CASSLRTGAFTGELFF.

In this sample, this clonotype turned up a few times. The CDR3 sequence: CATSRDRIYEQYF. CDR3 DNA: TGTGCCACCAGCAGAGATCGGATCTACGAGCAGTACTTC. The chain carries TRBV15 and TRBJ2-7; D gene unclear. The length of the CDR3 is 13 residues. CDR1 LNHNV and CDR2 YYDKDF come from the germline V gene (reference sequence). The V end was cut by 0 bases, the J end by 3 bases, with 6 bases between.

As DNA, the CDR3 is TGTGCCAGCAGCATAATAGCGGGAGGAGGTACAGATACGCAGTATTTT. It translates to CASSIIAGGGTDTQYF. The chain carries TRBV7-3 and TRBJ2-3; 10 bases map to TRBD2. The length of the CDR3 is 16 residues. Looked up from germline, CDR1 is SGHTA and CDR2 is FQGTGA. J gave up 3 bases and V 5 bases, and 8 bases lay outside the gene matches.

V gene TRBV7-2 combines with J gene TRBJ2-7, with 7 bases lining up with TRBD2. CDR1 is SGHTA and CDR2 is FQGNSA in the germline V gene. The CDR3 consists of 16 residues. V shed 5 bases and J 0 bases; nucleotides not matched to a gene: 10. In nucleotides, the CDR3 is TGTGCCAGCAGCACTCGATGGGACTATCTCTCCTACGAGCAGTACTTC. Protein sequence: CASSTRWDYLSYEQYF.

J is TRBJ1-1 and V is TRBV6-4; D remains unclear. V was clipped by 9 bases and J by 3 bases, with 14 bases between them. Germline V CDR1 and CDR2: MRHNA, SNTAGT. CDR3 length: 13 amino acids. The CDR3 loop reads CARGYLEDTEAFF. Here the CDR3 DNA reads TGTGCCAGGGGATATCTGGAGGACACTGAAGCTTTCTTT.

There are a few counts of this clonotype. The chain combines TRBV12-3 or TRBV12-4 with TRBJ1-1; D is unresolved. The CDR3 extends over 13 amino acids. V gave up 2 bases and J gave up 1 base, with 5 bases separating them. CDR3 residues: CASSLWRNTEAFF. CDR3 bases: TGTGCCAGCAGTTTATGGAGGAACACTGAAGCTTTCTTT.

This clonotype was picked up a small number of times. This rearrangement joins TRBV20-1 to TRBJ2-5; D tentatively fits TRBD1 or TRBD2 (5 bases each). V shed 2 bases and J shed 6 bases, with 13 bases lying between them. The CDR3 has 13 amino acids. Germline lookup yields CDR1 DFQATT and CDR2 SNEGSKA (reference sequence). The CDR3 region has the DNA TGCAGTGCTAGATTACCCCGGGGACAGACCCAGTACTTC. It specifies CSARLPRGQTQYF.

This clonotype has just a few counts. The gene calls are TRBV12-3 or TRBV12-4 and TRBJ1-6; D gene ambiguous. This CDR3 region has 14 residues. V lost 3 bases, J lost 6 bases, and 9 bases lay in between. The CDR3, as DNA: TGTGCCAGCAGTTTCGACATCACTAATTCACCCCTCCACTTT. Its protein is CASSFDITNSPLHF.